A selection of T cell receptor beta chains follows, all from one sample in a study of shared clonotypes between healthy human individuals. The repertoire was sequenced with immunoSEQ multiplex PCR; TCRdb's copy has only in-frame clones and lacks some. The sample consists of roughly 490,000 clones, roughly 78% of them appearing once. The specimen was PBMCs. Receptors were obtained from a woman aged 35 to 49 in good health. Some clones in this sample may be carry-over from other donors' samples. Both conserved end residues are part of each CDR3. A D gene is named only where the DNA matches it firmly. The size of a clone is reported for some rows only, either as once, few or many, or as a class for expanded clones.

cdr3_nt: TGTGCCAGCAGTGGACAGGGAGTAGCCAAAAACATTCAGTACTTC
cdr3_aa: CASSGQGVAKNIQYF
clone_size: .
v_call: TRBV6-1
d_call: TRBD1
j_call: TRBJ2-4

cdr3_nt: TGCGCCAGCAGCCAGCGACAAAACTACGAGCAGTACTTC
cdr3_aa: CASSQRQNYEQYF
clone_size: .
v_call: TRBV4-1
d_call: .
j_call: TRBJ2-7

cdr3_nt: TGTGCCAGCAGTCAAAGGGGGCTTGGGGCCAACGTCCTGACTTTC
cdr3_aa: CASSQRGLGANVLTF
clone_size: .
v_call: TRBV27
d_call: TRBD1
j_call: TRBJ2-6

cdr3_nt: TGCAGCGTCTCCAGGCCGGGGCGCTCCTACAATGAGCAGTTCTTC
cdr3_aa: CSVSRPGRSYNEQFF
clone_size: .
v_call: TRBV29-1
d_call: .
j_call: TRBJ2-1

cdr3_nt: TGTGCCAGCAGCTCGCTGACAGGGAGGGCCGGGGAGCTGTTTTTT
cdr3_aa: CASSSLTGRAGELFF
clone_size: .
v_call: TRBV5-4
d_call: .
j_call: TRBJ2-2

cdr3_nt: TGCGCCAGCAGCTTGGACGGCACAGGGGCCTATGGCTACACCTTC
cdr3_aa: CASSLDGTGAYGYTF
clone_size: .
v_call: TRBV5-1
d_call: TRBD1
j_call: TRBJ1-2

cdr3_nt: TGTGCCAGCAGCTTAAAGGCAGGACAAGAGACCCAGTACTTC
cdr3_aa: CASSLKAGQETQYF
clone_size: .
v_call: TRBV7-6
d_call: .
j_call: TRBJ2-5

cdr3_nt: TGCGCCAGCAGCCCGAAGCCCGGGACTCAAAAAAGCTCCTACGAGCAGTACTTC
cdr3_aa: CASSPKPGTQKSSYEQYF
clone_size: .
v_call: TRBV4-1
d_call: .
j_call: TRBJ2-7

cdr3_nt: TGTGCCAGCAGCTTTCCCCAGGGCGACGAGCAGTACTTC
cdr3_aa: CASSFPQGDEQYF
clone_size: .
v_call: TRBV5-4
d_call: .
j_call: TRBJ2-7

cdr3_nt: TGCGCCAGCAGCCAAGAGGTGGAACAGGGGCGGAACTATGGCTACACCTTC
cdr3_aa: CASSQEVEQGRNYGYTF
clone_size: .
v_call: TRBV4-3
d_call: TRBD1
j_call: TRBJ1-2

cdr3_nt: TGTGCCAGCACCTCGGACATTTTTACCTACGGCTACACCTTC
cdr3_aa: CASTSDIFTYGYTF
clone_size: once
v_call: TRBV6-6
d_call: .
j_call: TRBJ1-2

cdr3_nt: TGTGCTAGCAGCCCCGGACTAGCGTGGGACAATGAGCAGTTCTTC
cdr3_aa: CASSPGLAWDNEQFF
clone_size: .
v_call: TRBV7-7
d_call: TRBD2
j_call: TRBJ2-1

cdr3_nt: TGTGCCAGCAGCTTATCCCCATCGAACAACATTCAGTACTTC
cdr3_aa: CASSLSPSNNIQYF
clone_size: few
v_call: TRBV7-2
d_call: .
j_call: TRBJ2-4

cdr3_nt: TGTGCCAGCAGTGTGTTTTTGGGAACCGAGCAGTACTTC
cdr3_aa: CASSVFLGTEQYF
clone_size: .
v_call: TRBV6-4
d_call: .
j_call: TRBJ2-7

cdr3_nt: TGTGCCAGCAGTTTGTGGCAGGGGGCCCAAGAGACCCAGTACTTC
cdr3_aa: CASSLWQGAQETQYF
clone_size: .
v_call: TRBV27
d_call: TRBD1
j_call: TRBJ2-5

cdr3_nt: TGCGCCAGCAGGAAGGACAGGGGCGTCACCGGGGAGCTGTTTTTT
cdr3_aa: CASRKDRGVTGELFF
clone_size: .
v_call: TRBV5-1
d_call: TRBD1
j_call: TRBJ2-2

cdr3_nt: TGTGCCTGGAGCCGGGCTAGCGGCTACGAGCAGTACTTC
cdr3_aa: CAWSRASGYEQYF
clone_size: .
v_call: TRBV30
d_call: TRBD2
j_call: TRBJ2-7

cdr3_nt: TGTGCCAGCAGCTTAGGTCGTGGGAGAGCTAACTATGGCTACACCTTC
cdr3_aa: CASSLGRGRANYGYTF
clone_size: once
v_call: TRBV11-2
d_call: .
j_call: TRBJ1-2

cdr3_nt: TGTGCCAGCACTCAATGGGGTCGCGGGAGCTTCAACAATGAGCAGTTCTTC
cdr3_aa: CASTQWGRGSFNNEQFF
clone_size: .
v_call: TRBV28
d_call: TRBD2
j_call: TRBJ2-1

cdr3_nt: TGTGCCAGCAGCACTACGGGGGGGACTAGCGGGAGTAGGCCCGGGGAGCTGTTTTTT
cdr3_aa: CASSTTGGTSGSRPGELFF
clone_size: .
v_call: TRBV28
d_call: TRBD2
j_call: TRBJ2-2

cdr3_nt: TGCGCCAGCAGTCACTCGGGCCCGCGGTGGAACACCATATATTTT
cdr3_aa: CASSHSGPRWNTIYF
clone_size: few
v_call: TRBV23-1
d_call: .
j_call: TRBJ1-3

cdr3_nt: TGTGCCAGCAGCTTAGCGCGCTGGGGTGGGGATGCAACTAATGAAAAACTGTTTTTT
cdr3_aa: CASSLARWGGDATNEKLFF
clone_size: .
v_call: TRBV7-8
d_call: .
j_call: TRBJ1-4

cdr3_nt: TGCGCCAGCAGCGTGGGAGATAGGAAAGAGACCCAGTACTTC
cdr3_aa: CASSVGDRKETQYF
clone_size: once
v_call: TRBV5-1
d_call: .
j_call: TRBJ2-5

cdr3_nt: TGTGCCAGCAGTTCCTTGGACTATGGCTACACCTTC
cdr3_aa: CASSSLDYGYTF
clone_size: few
v_call: TRBV28
d_call: .
j_call: TRBJ1-2

cdr3_nt: TGTGCCAGCAGCCACGGCGGACTTAGCACAGATACGCAGTATTTT
cdr3_aa: CASSHGGLSTDTQYF
clone_size: .
v_call: TRBV4-2
d_call: .
j_call: TRBJ2-3

cdr3_nt: TGTGCCAGCAGCCCGAACCTGGCGGGAGGTCTGTTCTTC
cdr3_aa: CASSPNLAGGLFF
clone_size: few
v_call: TRBV7-2
d_call: TRBD2
j_call: TRBJ2-1

cdr3_nt: TGTGCCAGCAGTGACTCGCAGGGGAGCACAGATACGCAGTATTTT
cdr3_aa: CASSDSQGSTDTQYF
clone_size: .
v_call: TRBV6-4
d_call: .
j_call: TRBJ2-3

cdr3_nt: TGTGCCAGCAGCTCCCGGATCGGGCTAGCCAAAAACATTCAGTACTTC
cdr3_aa: CASSSRIGLAKNIQYF
clone_size: .
v_call: TRBV7-3
d_call: .
j_call: TRBJ2-4

cdr3_nt: TGTGCCAGCAGCGTGACTAGCGGGGCCCATGAGCAGTTCTTC
cdr3_aa: CASSVTSGAHEQFF
clone_size: once
v_call: TRBV9
d_call: TRBD2
j_call: TRBJ2-1

cdr3_nt: TGCGCCAGCAGCTCCGGACTAGCGGGAGTGCAAGATACGCAGTATTTT
cdr3_aa: CASSSGLAGVQDTQYF
clone_size: once
v_call: TRBV5-1
d_call: TRBD2
j_call: TRBJ2-3

cdr3_nt: TGTGCCAGCAGCTCCTCCGCGGGAGGACTGTTCTCCTACGAGCAGTACTTC
cdr3_aa: CASSSSAGGLFSYEQYF
clone_size: .
v_call: TRBV11-2
d_call: TRBD2
j_call: TRBJ2-7

cdr3_nt: TGTGCCAGTAGTATCGAGGGTCGTGGCTACACCTTC
cdr3_aa: CASSIEGRGYTF
clone_size: .
v_call: TRBV19
d_call: .
j_call: TRBJ1-2

cdr3_nt: TGTGCCAGCAGCTGGGGGTCTTTCGATGAGCAGTTCTTC
cdr3_aa: CASSWGSFDEQFF
clone_size: .
v_call: TRBV5-5
d_call: .
j_call: TRBJ2-1

cdr3_nt: TGTGCCAGCTCGGCTGGACAGTCGGGTGGGCCCCAGCATTTT
cdr3_aa: CASSAGQSGGPQHF
clone_size: .
v_call: TRBV18
d_call: .
j_call: TRBJ1-5

cdr3_nt: TGTGCCAGCAGCGTAGACCCAGGGAGCTTTTACGAGCAGTACTTC
cdr3_aa: CASSVDPGSFYEQYF
clone_size: .
v_call: TRBV9
d_call: .
j_call: TRBJ2-7

cdr3_nt: TGTGCCAGCAGTGACGGGCTAACCCAGTACTTC
cdr3_aa: CASSDGLTQYF
clone_size: .
v_call: TRBV25-1
d_call: .
j_call: TRBJ2-5